These 10 T cell receptor beta chains came from one sample sequenced in a study of CD8 T cells in ankylosing spondylitis. General observations from the study: What appeared characteristic of ankylosing spondylitis blood was a TCR beta motif of under 10 highly homologous variants.

The antigens for these receptors are not known. One entry per CDR3 protein results from TCRdb running MiXCR on the 5' RACE reads. The top ten hold approximately 1% of the sample, which has roughly 440,000 distinct CDR3 sequences, roughly 15% seen once. The sequenced sample consisted of blood, either unsorted or a sorted T cell fraction (not recorded which). The origin of the receptors is a male donor with ankylosing spondylitis.

The chain employs TRBV6-2 or TRBV6-3 and TRBJ2-7; no firm D call. Germline values: CDR1 MNHEY, CDR2 SVGEGT. Trimming shortened V by 6 bases and J by 2 bases, and 20 bases separated the two germline ends. The CDR3 sequence is 16 residues long. DNA of the CDR3: TGTGCCAGCAGCGACCCCATGGACCTTTTTACCTACGAGCAGTACTTC. It yields the protein CASSDPMDLFTYEQYF.

The rearrangement uses TRBV4-3 and TRBJ2-7; no definite D call. The germline CDR1 and CDR2 sequences are LGHNA and YSLEER. V was pared by 0 bases and J by 0 bases, with 6 bases between. CDR3 size: 14 residues. This CDR3 is CASSQEQLSYEQYF. The CDR3 bases are TGCGCCAGCAGCCAAGAACAGCTCTCCTACGAGCAGTACTTC.

This clonotype occurred a few times. The V gene is TRBV27, the J gene TRBJ1-5, with D tentatively TRBD1 (5 bases). The CDR3 is 16 residues long. Deletions cut 3 bases from V and 1 base from J, with 13 bases between. Germline-derived CDR1 and CDR2 are MNHEY and SMNVEV (reference sequence). CDR3 sequence: CASSFRDFQSNQPQHF. The CDR3 DNA reads as TGTGCCAGCAGTTTTAGGGACTTCCAGAGCAATCAGCCCCAGCATTTT.

The sample holds many counts of this clonotype. Written as DNA, the CDR3 is TGTGCCAGCAGGGGACAGGGGAACACTGAAGCTTTCTTT. Its protein is CASRGQGNTEAFF. This chain connects TRBV12-3 or TRBV12-4 to TRBJ1-1, with 9 bases aligning to TRBD1. The CDR3 is 13 residues long. The J segment lost 1 base and the V segment lost 6 bases, leaving 0 bases of the junction unmatched.

The chain recombines TRBV4-1 with TRBJ2-2, with D possibly called TRBD1 or TRBD2 (5 bases each). This CDR3 is built from 18 residues. The V gene's germline CDR1 is MGHRA and CDR2 YSYEKL. Trimming removed 4 bases from V and 3 bases from J, with 21 bases in between. CDR3 sequence reads: CASSPSIGTESYTGELFF. The CDR3 nucleotides read TGCGCCAGCAGCCCATCAATCGGGACGGAAAGCTACACCGGGGAGCTGTTTTTT.

The chain is built from TRBV7-3 and TRBJ2-1, with D unclear. The CDR3 spans 16 residues. The germline gives CDR1 SGHTA, CDR2 FQGTGA. Trimming removed 5 bases from V and 4 bases from J, with 18 bases in between. This CDR3 reads CASSPRSRVGYNEQFF. The DNA of the CDR3 is TGTGCCAGCAGCCCTCGATCGAGAGTCGGGTACAATGAGCAGTTCTTC.

V is TRBV2 and J is TRBJ1-1; 7 nucleotides line up with TRBD1. Germline lookup yields CDR1 SNHLY and CDR2 FYNNEI. V lost 5 bases, J lost 4 bases, and 10 bases stayed unmatched. This CDR3 is built from 15 residues. DNA of the CDR3: TGTGCCAGCAGTCAAGAGGGGGCTCTGGTCACTGAAGCTTTCTTT. Amino acid sequence: CASSQEGALVTEAFF.

The J gene is TRBJ2-7, the V gene TRBV20-1; 13 nucleotides align to TRBD2. V lost 4 bases and J lost 5; bases outside the gene matches: 8. CDR1 DFQATT and CDR2 SNEGSKA come from the germline V gene (reference sequence). CDR3 length: 15 residues. For the CDR3, the DNA is TGCAGTGCTAACGGACTAGCGGGAGTCGGGGACGAGCAGTACTTC. This codes for CSANGLAGVGDEQYF.

This clonotype was seen only once. The rearrangement links TRBV3-1 to TRBJ1-6; no reliable D call. Germline assignment: CDR1 LGHDT and CDR2 YNNKEL (reference sequence). The CDR3 runs 15 residues. V gave up 1 base and J gave up 10 bases, with 14 bases separating them. The CDR3 region is CASSQVPAFGSPLHF. The CDR3 bases are TGTGCCAGCAGCCAAGTGCCGGCCTTCGGATCACCCCTCCACTTT.

This clonotype was detected a few times. This chain joins TRBV20-1 and TRBJ1-1; D might be TRBD1 (5 bases). CDR1 and CDR2 (germline): DFQATT, SNEGSKA (reference sequence). The CDR3 length is 11 residues. The ends were cut back, 6 bases at V and 6 bases at J, with 11 bases in the middle. CDR3 nucleotides: TGCAGTGCCTCGGGGACTTCTGAAGCTTTCTTT. This encodes CSASGTSEAFF.